These 18 T cell receptor beta chains were all obtained from the same sample, sequenced in a study of T-cell reconstitution after alpha-beta-depleted transplantation in children. Using unique molecular identifiers, the investigators prepared the TCRbeta library. Each CDR3 protein gets one entry after TCRdb re-called the PCR reads with MiXCR. This table has 500,000 to 650,000 distinct CDR3 sequences, about an eighth appearing once. The sequences come from PBMCs, mostly from graft donor cells, collected 180 days after TCRalphabeta/CD19-depleted stem cell transplant. These receptors came from a female patient between 2 and 15 years old who had a stem cell transplant for aplastic anemia, so the T cells may come from the graft donor.

This chain joins TRBV18 and TRBJ2-5; D is ambiguous. CDR1 KGHSH and CDR2 LQKENI come from the germline V gene. Trimming stripped 5 bases from V and 4 bases from J, with 20 bases between. CDR3 length: 16 amino acids. The CDR3 DNA sequence: TGTGCCAGCTCAACATTCTCAGGCTCGATGACAGAGACCCAGTACTTC. Amino acids: CASSTFSGSMTETQYF.

This clonotype was seen only a few times. The J gene is TRBJ2-2, the V gene TRBV5-1; weak D call: TRBD1 (6 bases). The CDR3 loop spans 17 amino acids. Trimming removed 0 bases at V and 0 bases at J, with 12 bases between. Germline V gene lookup returns CDR1 SGHRS and CDR2 YFSETQ. The CDR3: CASSLVTGRANTGELFF. The CDR3 bases are TGCGCCAGCAGCTTGGTAACAGGGCGGGCGAACACCGGGGAGCTGTTTTTT. Supplemented by reference TRBV5-1 and TRBJ2-2, the full variable domain reads KAGVTQTPRYLIKTRGQQVTLSCSPISGHRSVSWYQQTPGQGLQFLFEYFSETQRNKGNFPGRFSGRQFSNSRSEMNVSTLELGDSALYLCASSLVTGRANTGELFFGEGSRLTVL.

This clonotype has just a few counts. The chain recombines TRBV28 with TRBJ1-6; D is ambiguous. Germline CDR1 is MDHEN and CDR2 is SYDVKM. The CDR3 has 17 residues. Trimming left V 2 bases short and J 5 bases short, with 16 bases between. CDR3 sequence (DNA): TGTGCCAGCAGTTTAGGGCCCGGACGGGTTCATAATTCACCCCTCCACTTT. It encodes CASSLGPGRVHNSPLHF. Filled out from reference TRBV28 and TRBJ1-6, the complete variable domain reads DVKVTQSSRYLVKRTGEKVFLECVQDMDHENMFWYRQDPGLGLRLIYFSYDVKMKEKGDIPEGYSVSREKKERFSLILESASTNQTSMYLCASSLGPGRVHNSPLHFGNGTRLTVT.

This clonotype came up many times. The V gene is TRBV12-3 or TRBV12-4, the J gene TRBJ2-3; possibly TRBD2 for D (6 bases). The length of the CDR3 is 13 residues. V was pared by 6 bases and J by 1 base, with 8 bases between. CDR3 coding DNA: TGTGCCAGCAGAGCTAGCGGCACAGATACGCAGTATTTT. Its translation: CASRASGTDTQYF.

The genes are TRBV19 and TRBJ1-3; maybe TRBD1 (5 bases). CDR1 LNHDA and CDR2 SQIVND come from the germline V gene (reference sequence). The V end was cut by 7 bases, the J end by 0 bases, with 10 bases between. The CDR3 covers 14 residues. CDR3 DNA sequence: TGTGCCAGTATTGGACAAGTCTCTGGAAACACCATATATTTT. Amino acid sequence: CASIGQVSGNTIYF. Looking up the rest from reference TRBV19 and TRBJ1-3 gives the full variable domain: DGGITQSPKYLFRKEGQNVTLSCEQNLNHDAMYWYRQDPGQGLRLIYYSQIVNDFQKGDIAEGYSVSREKKESFPLTVTSAQKNPTAFYLCASIGQVSGNTIYFGEGSWLTVV.

In its sample, this clonotype was seen many times. The V gene is TRBV4-3, the J gene TRBJ2-5; D unclear. The germline gives CDR1 LGHNA, CDR2 YSLEER. Trimming took 4 bases from V and 2 from J, leaving 8 bases between them. The CDR3 loop spans 13 amino acids. The CDR3 region is CASSLGFQETQYF. In nucleotides, the CDR3 is TGCGCCAGCAGCCTGGGGTTTCAAGAGACCCAGTACTTC.

This clonotype was recorded a few times. The chain has TRBV20-1 and TRBJ2-5; D gene uncertain. V was trimmed by 0 bases and J by 5 bases, leaving 13 bases between them. This CDR3 is built from 14 residues. Looked up from germline, CDR1 is DFQATT and CDR2 is SNEGSKA (reference sequence). CDR3 bases: TGCAGTGCTAGAGATAGACGTCTAGGGGAGACCCAGTACTTC. Residues: CSARDRRLGETQYF.

This clonotype has only a few counts. This rearrangement joins TRBV15 to TRBJ1-5; D remains ambiguous. V was cut by 2 bases and J by 2 bases, with 16 bases left in between. The germline gives CDR1 LNHNV, CDR2 YYDKDF (reference sequence). The CDR3 totals 17 residues. For the CDR3, the DNA is TGTGCCACCAGCAGACTACCCCCGGGTTTTGGCAATCAGCCCCAGCATTTT. This translates into CATSRLPPGFGNQPQHF.

The sample holds a few counts of this clonotype. V usage is TRBV12-3 or TRBV12-4 and J usage is TRBJ2-1; 16 bases match TRBD2. This CDR3 is built from 15 residues. With V trimmed by 5 bases and J by 9 bases, 4 bases remained unmatched. CDR3 in amino acids: CASSQGLAGGFEQFF. Written as DNA, the CDR3 is TGTGCCAGCAGTCAGGGACTAGCGGGAGGGTTTGAGCAGTTCTTC.

This clonotype has a count of ten or more. The rearrangement joins TRBV28 to TRBJ2-3; tentative D call: TRBD2 (6 bases). V lost 4 bases and J 5 bases, leaving 22 bases between the germline ends. CDR3 size: 17 residues. The germline CDR1 and CDR2 sequences are MDHEN and SYDVKM. The CDR3, as DNA: TGTGCCAGCAGTTCACCTGCGCTGGGGGGACTCGTAGATACGCAGTATTTT. The encoded protein is CASSSPALGGLVDTQYF. Together with reference TRBV28 and TRBJ2-3, the CDR3 gives the full variable domain: DVKVTQSSRYLVKRTGEKVFLECVQDMDHENMFWYRQDPGLGLRLIYFSYDVKMKEKGDIPEGYSVSREKKERFSLILESASTNQTSMYLCASSSPALGGLVDTQYFGPGTRLTVL.

This clonotype was seen only a few times. This sequence joins TRBV29-1 and TRBJ1-1; no definite D call. Trimming shortened V by 2 bases and J by 1 base, and 26 bases separated the two germline ends. The germline V gene encodes CDR1 SQVTM and CDR2 ANQGSEA. CDR3 length equals 19 residues. This CDR3 reads CSVEFRFFGFWASNTEAFF. The CDR3 nucleotides read TGCAGCGTTGAATTTCGGTTCTTTGGGTTCTGGGCTTCGAACACTGAAGCTTTCTTT.

Only a few counts were recorded for this clonotype. This chain connects TRBV20-1 to TRBJ2-3; TRBD2 matches at 9 bases. The V segment lost 2 bases and the J segment 1 base; nucleotides outside the gene matches: 4. Germline loops: CDR1 DFQATT, CDR2 SNEGSKA (reference sequence). The CDR3 covers 15 residues. CDR3 DNA sequence: TGCAGTGCTAGAATGGGCGGGAGGGGCACAGATACGCAGTATTTT. Translated, it gives CSARMGGRGTDTQYF.

This clonotype has a handful of counts. The chain couples TRBV9 to TRBJ2-3; D tentatively reads TRBD1 or TRBD2 (6 bases each). The CDR3 contains 15 residues. CDR1 SGDLS and CDR2 YYNGEE come from the germline V gene. Trimming left V 4 bases short and J 5 bases short, with 17 bases between. The CDR3 here is CASSPDPGGLDTQYF. CDR3 sequence (DNA): TGTGCCAGCAGCCCGGACCCCGGGGGCTTAGATACGCAGTATTTT.

This clonotype came up many times. This chain joins TRBV29-1 and TRBJ1-5; possibly TRBD1 for D (6 bases). The CDR3 has 13 residues. V shed 1 base and J shed 6 bases, with 10 bases lying between them. The germline V gene encodes CDR1 SQVTM and CDR2 ANQGSEA. The CDR3 bases are TGCAGCGTTGAAGGGGGCAGGGGTCAGCCCCAGCATTTT. As protein: CSVEGGRGQPQHF.

The sample holds a few counts of this clonotype. The genes are TRBV29-1 and TRBJ2-7; D uncertain. Per the germline V gene, CDR1 is SQVTM and CDR2 is ANQGSEA. This CDR3 is 12 amino acids long. Trimming shortened V by 2 bases and J by 1 base, and 6 bases separated the two germline ends. As DNA, the CDR3 is TGCAGCGTTGAATCCGTATCCTACGAGCAGTACTTC. Translating gives CSVESVSYEQYF.

This clonotype occurred a few times. This chain joins TRBV12-3 or TRBV12-4 and TRBJ1-1; no firm D call. V dropped 6 bases and J dropped 1 base, with 12 bases sitting between them. The CDR3 loop spans 14 amino acids. The CDR3 loop reads CASSIRGSNTEAFF. CDR3 DNA: TGTGCCAGCAGCATCCGGGGTTCGAACACTGAAGCTTTCTTT.

This sequence joins TRBV5-1 and TRBJ2-1, with D perhaps TRBD2 (6 bases). This CDR3 has 14 residues. Germline CDR1 reads SGHRS; CDR2 reads YFSETQ. The V end was cut by 0 bases, the J end by 4 bases, with 8 bases between. The DNA for the CDR3 is TGCGCCAGCAGCTTGGAGGGACTTTACAATGAGCAGTTCTTC. Translation gives CASSLEGLYNEQFF.

This clonotype was observed a few times. This chain links TRBV5-1 with TRBJ2-2; D not certain. V gave up 4 bases and J gave up 4 bases, with 8 bases separating them. The CDR3 spans 13 residues. Germline lookup yields CDR1 SGHRS and CDR2 YFSETQ. DNA of the CDR3: TGCGCCAGCAGCGCCGGAACCACCGGGGAGCTGTTTTTT. Its translation is CASSAGTTGELFF. The full variable domain, with the rest looked up from reference TRBV5-1 and TRBJ2-2, is KAGVTQTPRYLIKTRGQQVTLSCSPISGHRSVSWYQQTPGQGLQFLFEYFSETQRNKGNFPGRFSGRQFSNSRSEMNVSTLELGDSALYLCASSAGTTGELFFGEGSRLTVL.